This T cell receptor (beta chain) was sequenced for a study of T cells in Graves' hyperthyroidism and ophthalmopathy. It was RNA transcripts that yielded the amplified TCR beta CDR3 regions. HTBI primers drove first-round RT-PCR of the TCR CDR3. TCRdb reprocessed the multiplex PCR reads with MiXCR, giving one entry per CDR3 protein. The sample contains around 500,000 distinct CDR3 sequences, 12% to 15% of which appear only once. Hyperthyroidism, newly diagnosed and lasting under 2 months, affected patients aged 18 to 65. Exclusion criteria comprised uncontrolled infection, other autoimmune disease, pregnancy or lactation. Thyroid ultrasound and orbital computed tomography, with clinical symptoms and serum thyroxine and TRAb, informed diagnoses. Fresh peripheral blood, 10 ml, yielded the PBMCs. This clonotype was picked up many times. Germline V gene lookup returns CDR1 LGHDT and CDR2 YNNKEL (reference sequence). V lost 0 bases and J 0 bases, leaving 14 bases between the germline ends. The CDR3 contains 17 residues.

The V gene is TRBV3-1, the J gene TRBJ1-1; no clear D. The TCR sequence derives from a woman aged 35 to 49 with Graves' hyperthyroidism. Sequencing was done on a sample of blood. CDR3 DNA: TGTGCCAGCAGCCAAGAACCGGCCGGGCCCCTGAACACTGAAGCTTTCTTT. Translated: CASSQEPAGPLNTEAFF.